This is a list of T cell receptor beta chains from one sample in a study of identifying expanded T cells in peripheral blood. Only in-frame clones appear in the TCRdb table, and some are missing; sequencing was by immunoSEQ multiplex PCR. The table lists roughly 100,000 clones, approximately 88% of them singletons, with about 14% in the top ten. Sequencing was done on a sample of blood. The receptors stem from a person aged 18-69 years in good health. Both conserved end residues are part of each CDR3. The D gene is left open where the match is weak. The listing skips clone size in some rows; elsewhere it reads once, few, many or a size class.

TRBV5-1	TRBJ2-1	NA	large	CASSGDNEQFF	TGCGCCAGCAGTGGAGACAATGAGCAGTTCTTC
TRBV11-1	TRBJ2-7	NA	NA	CASSLNRGNLLHEQYF	TGTGCCAGCAGCCTCAATCGGGGGAACCTCTTACACGAGCAGTACTTC
TRBV7-3	TRBJ2-1	NA	NA	CASSPGPNNEQFF	TGTGCCAGCAGCCCCGGGCCCAACAATGAGCAGTTCTTC
TRBV19	TRBJ1-5	NA	once	CASSPRGSNQPQHF	TGTGCCAGTAGTCCCCGGGGTTCGAATCAGCCCCAGCATTTT
TRBV19	TRBJ2-1	NA	NA	CASSIRNYEQFF	TGTGCCAGTAGTATACGAAACTATGAGCAGTTCTTC
TRBV6-5	TRBJ2-7	TRBD2	few	CASSNQREGQIEQYF	TGTGCCAGCAGTAACCAGCGGGAGGGCCAAATCGAGCAGTACTTC
TRBV6-5	TRBJ1-4	NA	NA	CASSSQARNEKLFF	TGTGCCAGCAGTTCACAGGCCCGTAATGAAAAACTGTTTTTT
TRBV7-3	TRBJ1-1	NA	few	CASSWGQNTEAFF	TGTGCCAGCAGCTGGGGACAGAACACTGAAGCTTTCTTT
TRBV4-1	TRBJ1-2	NA	NA	CASSQAPRGQAPGGYTF	TGCGCCAGCAGCCAAGCGCCCAGAGGGCAGGCCCCGGGGGGCTACACCTTC
TRBV9	TRBJ2-3	TRBD1	NA	CASSPDPDRAPDTQYF	TGTGCCAGCAGCCCCGACCCTGACAGGGCCCCAGATACGCAGTATTTT
TRBV28	TRBJ1-3	NA	NA	CASSSADIRGNTIYF	TGTGCCAGCAGTTCCGCCGACATACGAGGGAACACCATATATTTT
TRBV7-3	TRBJ2-6	NA	NA	CASNQAAGANVLTF	TGTGCCAGCAACCAGGCGGCCGGGGCCAACGTCCTGACTTTC
TRBV18	TRBJ2-6	NA	NA	CASSRGEGSSGANVLTF	TGTGCCAGCTCCAGAGGCGAGGGAAGCTCTGGGGCCAACGTCCTGACTTTC
TRBV5-1	TRBJ2-3	NA	NA	CASSSGTPVTDTQYF	TGCGCCAGCAGCTCCGGGACACCTGTGACAGATACGCAGTATTTT
TRBV7-9	TRBJ2-2	TRBD1	NA	CASRMTGPGELFF	TGTGCCAGCAGGATGACAGGGCCCGGGGAGCTGTTTTTT
TRBV4-1	TRBJ2-1	NA	once	CASSHLAGDNEQFF	TGCGCCAGCAGCCATCTTGCAGGGGATAATGAGCAGTTCTTC
TRBV9	TRBJ1-3	TRBD1	NA	CASSVEGAPGNTIYF	TGTGCCAGCAGCGTAGAGGGGGCGCCTGGAAACACCATATATTTT
TRBV6-4	TRBJ1-1	NA	NA	CASSERGETEAFF	TGTGCCAGCAGTGAGCGAGGGGAGACTGAAGCTTTCTTT
TRBV7-3	TRBJ2-2	TRBD2	once	CASSPVAGGPHTGELFF	TGTGCCAGCAGCCCCGTGGCGGGAGGGCCGCACACCGGGGAGCTGTTTTTT
TRBV25-1	TRBJ2-3	NA	NA	CASSLPTADTQYF	TGTGCCAGCAGTCTGCCGACCGCAGATACGCAGTATTTT
TRBV11-1	TRBJ2-1	NA	NA	CASSYQGLNNEQFF	TGTGCCAGCAGCTACCAAGGACTTAACAATGAGCAGTTCTTC
TRBV6-1	TRBJ1-1	NA	NA	CASTNSLFAEAFF	TGTGCCAGCACCAATTCCCTCTTCGCTGAAGCTTTCTTT
TRBV6-5	TRBJ1-3	TRBD1	NA	CASSWAGGVSVYF	TGTGCCAGCAGTTGGGCAGGGGGCGTTTCTGTATATTTT
TRBV7-3	TRBJ1-1	NA	NA	CASSSSQANTEAFF	TGTGCCAGCAGCTCGAGTCAGGCGAACACTGAAGCTTTCTTT
TRBV7-3	TRBJ2-1	NA	NA	CASSRPEGVNYNEQFF	TGTGCCAGCAGCCGCCCCGAAGGAGTTAACTACAATGAGCAGTTCTTC
TRBV7-9	TRBJ2-3	NA	NA	CASSSFGGGPDTDTQYF	TGTGCCAGCAGCTCCTTTGGCGGAGGGCCCGACACAGATACGCAGTATTTT
TRBV18	TRBJ1-4	NA	few	CASSPQSGLNEKLFF	TGTGCCAGCTCACCTCAATCGGGACTTAATGAAAAACTGTTTTTT
TRBV7-2	TRBJ2-1	NA	NA	CASSLAKGGNEQFF	TGTGCCAGCAGCTTAGCCAAAGGGGGCAATGAGCAGTTCTTC
TRBV28	TRBJ1-1	NA	NA	CASSGSWMPQAFF	TGTGCCAGCAGTGGGTCCTGGATGCCACAAGCTTTCTTT
TRBV6-5	TRBJ2-3	NA	NA	CASSTIGVWVTQYF	TGTGCCAGCAGTACAATCGGGGTCTGGGTTACGCAGTATTTT
TRBV30	TRBJ1-2	NA	NA	CAWSKGDGYTF	TGTGCCTGGAGTAAGGGGGATGGCTACACCTTC
TRBV4-2	TRBJ2-7	TRBD2	NA	CASSQDQAGGHYEQYF	TGTGCCAGCAGCCAAGATCAAGCGGGAGGGCACTACGAGCAGTACTTC
TRBV6-1	TRBJ1-5	TRBD1	NA	CASSTQGQGYQPQHF	TGTGCCAGCAGTACCCAGGGACAGGGGTATCAGCCCCAGCATTTT
TRBV27	TRBJ2-7	NA	NA	CTTSALLNPYEQYF	TGCACCACGTCCGCCTTACTCAATCCCTACGAGCAGTACTTC
TRBV27	TRBJ2-3	TRBD2	NA	CASSSRTAGGPLWTDTQYF	TGTGCCAGCAGCTCCAGAACAGCGGGAGGGCCCCTTTGGACAGATACGCAGTATTTT
TRBV6-5	TRBJ1-2	NA	NA	CASRLPGNYGYTF	TGTGCCAGCAGGCTTCCAGGGAACTATGGCTACACCTTC
TRBV7-3	TRBJ2-2	NA	NA	CASTLTDGLNTGELFF	TGTGCCAGCACCCTTACGGACGGCCTGAACACCGGGGAGCTGTTTTTT
TRBV7-2	TRBJ1-2	TRBD1	NA	CASSLDRGGGYTF	TGTGCCAGCAGCTTAGACAGGGGGGGAGGCTACACCTTC